This T cell receptor (beta chain) comes out of a study of CD8+ T cells in alopecia areata. Looked up from germline, CDR1 is SEHNR and CDR2 is FQNEAQ (reference sequence). The CDR3 runs to 16 residues. V lost 4 bases and J 1 base, leaving 14 bases between the germline ends. This sample's treatment: oral pan-JAK inhibitor, 5-10 mg twice daily. cDNA reverse transcribed from extracted RNA served as the sequencing template. Profiled with immunoSEQ multiplex PCR; TCRdb holds only in-frame clones, not every one. The table has some 190,000 clones, about 51% seen once. As concerns this clone: Its specificity is not known.

Study-wide results and caveats: Administration of tofacitinib significantly diminished scalp clonality and expanded CD8+ clones within the top 100. Sharing of TCRs across patients appeared less clear than in mice, possibly for HLA-related reasons.

The chain employs TRBV7-9 and TRBJ2-4, with no clear D. The origin of this receptor is a human donor with alopecia areata. The material was CD8+ T cells sorted from blood, obtained around week 53, from a patient treated with tofacitinib. CDR3 region: CASSSARVPAKNIQYF. The CDR3 DNA reads as TGTGCCAGCAGCTCCGCCCGGGTACCGGCCAAAAACATTCAGTACTTC.